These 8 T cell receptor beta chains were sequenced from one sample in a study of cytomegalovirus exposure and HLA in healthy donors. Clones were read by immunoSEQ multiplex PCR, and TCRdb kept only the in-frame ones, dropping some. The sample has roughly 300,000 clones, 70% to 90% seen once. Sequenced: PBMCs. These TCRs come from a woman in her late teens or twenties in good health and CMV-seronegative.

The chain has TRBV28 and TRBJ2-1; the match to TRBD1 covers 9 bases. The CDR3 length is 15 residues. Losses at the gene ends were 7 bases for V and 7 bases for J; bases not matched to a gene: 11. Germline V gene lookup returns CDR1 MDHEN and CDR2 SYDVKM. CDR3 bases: TGTGCCAGCATTAAGGCGGGACAGGGTCCAAATGAGCAGTTCTTC. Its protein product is CASIKAGQGPNEQFF.

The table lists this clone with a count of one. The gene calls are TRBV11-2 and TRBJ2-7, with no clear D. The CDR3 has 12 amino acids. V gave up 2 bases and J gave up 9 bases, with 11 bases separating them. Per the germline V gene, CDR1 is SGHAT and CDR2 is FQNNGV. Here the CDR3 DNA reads TGTGCCAGCAGCTTATCCTCTGGCCGGCAGTACTTC. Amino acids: CASSLSSGRQYF.

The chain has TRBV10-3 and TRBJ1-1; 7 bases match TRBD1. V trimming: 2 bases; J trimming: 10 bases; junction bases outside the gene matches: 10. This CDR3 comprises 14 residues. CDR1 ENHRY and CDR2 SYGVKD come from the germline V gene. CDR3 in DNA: TGTGCCATCAGTGAGAAAGGGCGGCAGGGGGGAGCTTTCTTT. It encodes CAISEKGRQGGAFF.

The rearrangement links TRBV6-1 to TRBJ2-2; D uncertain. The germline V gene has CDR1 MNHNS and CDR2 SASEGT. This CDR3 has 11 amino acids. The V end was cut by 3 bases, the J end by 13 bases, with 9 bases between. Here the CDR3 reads CASSDMVALFF. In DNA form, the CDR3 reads TGTGCCAGCAGTGATATGGTGGCGCTGTTTTTT.

CDR3 DNA sequence: TGTGCCAGCATGGGGATAGGGGACACTGAAGCTTTCTTT. It specifies CASMGIGDTEAFF. V usage is TRBV25-1 and J usage is TRBJ1-1, with D possibly TRBD1 on 5 matching bases. Trimming left V 7 bases short and J 3 bases short, with 12 bases between. This CDR3 has 13 residues. Germline loops: CDR1 MGHDK, CDR2 SYGVNS.

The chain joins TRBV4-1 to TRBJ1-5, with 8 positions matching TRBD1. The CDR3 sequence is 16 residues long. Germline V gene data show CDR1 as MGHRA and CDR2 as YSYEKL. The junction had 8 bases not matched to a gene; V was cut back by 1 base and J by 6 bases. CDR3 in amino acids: CASSQVPTGDSQPQHF. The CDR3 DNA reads TGCGCCAGCAGCCAAGTCCCGACAGGGGACTCTCAGCCCCAGCATTTT.

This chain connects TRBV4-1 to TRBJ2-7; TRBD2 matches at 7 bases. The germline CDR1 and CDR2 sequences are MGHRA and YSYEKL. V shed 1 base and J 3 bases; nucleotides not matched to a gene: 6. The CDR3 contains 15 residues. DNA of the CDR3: TGCGCCAGCAGCCAAGGCGAGCGGGATTTCTACGAGCAGTACTTC. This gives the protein CASSQGERDFYEQYF.

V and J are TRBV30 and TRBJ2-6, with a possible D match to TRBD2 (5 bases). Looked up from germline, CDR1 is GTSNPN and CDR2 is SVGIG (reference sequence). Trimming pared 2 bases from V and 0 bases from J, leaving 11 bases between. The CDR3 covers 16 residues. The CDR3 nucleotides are TGTGCCTGGAGTAAAACGGGAAGCTCTGGGGCCAACGTCCTGACTTTC. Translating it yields CAWSKTGSSGANVLTF.